Below are 18 T cell receptor beta chains sequenced from a single sample in a study of blood T cell repertoires in COVID-19. The table came from immunoSEQ multiplex PCR; TCRdb's copy has only in-frame clones and leaves some out. The sample consists of about 44,000 clones, under 90% of them appearing once. Material: peripheral blood. All receptors come from a human donor in a cohort sampled during active COVID-19.

This clone was picked up one time. The CDR3 loop reads CAWSFQTGGLANYGYTF. The CDR3 nucleotides read TGTGCCTGGAGTTTTCAAACGGGAGGGTTGGCTAACTATGGCTACACCTTC. The gene calls are TRBV30 and TRBJ1-2; no firm D call. Germline V CDR1 and CDR2: GTSNPN, SVGIG (reference sequence). There are 17 residues in the CDR3. The V gene lost 2 bases and the J gene lost 0 bases, with 19 bases spanning the gap.

The chain is built from TRBV4-3 and TRBJ1-1; D not certain. CDR3 size: 14 residues. With 0 bases removed from V and 2 bases from J, the gap between germline ends came to 7 bases. Per germline, CDR1 LGHNA and CDR2 YSLEER. CDR3 DNA: TGCGCCAGCAGCCAAGACATGGGCAACACTGAAGCTTTCTTT. This encodes CASSQDMGNTEAFF.

This sequence joins TRBV9 and TRBJ2-5, with 10 bases aligning to TRBD2. The J segment lost 5 bases and the V segment lost 0 bases, leaving 10 bases of the junction unmatched. CDR1 and CDR2 from the germline V gene are SGDLS and YYNGEE. The CDR3 runs to 17 residues. CDR3 loop: CASSVGSAGGLRETQYF. The CDR3 DNA follows: TGTGCCAGCAGCGTAGGGTCAGCGGGGGGGCTTCGGGAGACCCAGTACTTC.

The chain carries TRBV7-2 and TRBJ2-4; D gene unclear. Germline V gives CDR1 SGHTA, CDR2 FQGNSA. The CDR3 covers 15 residues. The V end lost 2 bases, the J end lost 0 bases, and 8 bases lay between the germline ends. Here the CDR3 reads CASSLNGLAKNIQYF. The CDR3 DNA follows: TGTGCCAGCAGCTTAAATGGGCTAGCCAAAAACATTCAGTACTTC.

This clone was observed a single time. The chain recombines TRBV6-1 with TRBJ1-4; weak D call: TRBD1 (6 bases). The length of the CDR3 is 16 residues. Germline V gene data show CDR1 as MNHNS and CDR2 as SASEGT. V dropped 2 bases and J dropped 5 bases, with 15 bases sitting between them. The CDR3 DNA reads TGTGCCAGCAGTGAACTTCATACAGGGCGGAATGAAAAACTGTTTTTT. It encodes CASSELHTGRNEKLFF.

The rearrangement uses TRBV4-2 and TRBJ1-2; 7 bases fit TRBD1. CDR1 is LGHNA, CDR2 YNFKEQ, per germline. The CDR3 consists of 18 residues. The V and J ends lost 0 bases and 3 bases, in that order; junction bases with no gene match: 13. DNA for the CDR3: TGTGCCAGCAGCCAAGAACGCTGGGACAGCTCCGTGGACTATGGCTACACCTTC. This gives the protein CASSQERWDSSVDYGYTF.

CDR3 sequence reads: CAGVAGGLSSYNEQFF. CDR3 bases: TGTGCCGGAGTAGCGGGGGGCCTTTCCTCCTACAATGAGCAGTTCTTC. The V call is TRBV30, the J call TRBJ2-1; 10 bases are a match to TRBD2. This CDR3 is 16 amino acids long. Germline loops: CDR1 GTSNPN, CDR2 SVGIG (reference sequence). The ends lost 8 bases at V and 0 bases at J; junction bases unmatched: 10.

The chain employs TRBV4-1 and TRBJ1-2; 8 nucleotides align to TRBD1. The CDR3 sequence is 12 residues long. J was trimmed by 6 bases and V by 3 bases; bases with no gene match: 0. Germline CDR1 is MGHRA and CDR2 is YSYEKL. The CDR3 DNA reads as TGCGCCAGCAGCCAGACAGGGGATGGCTACACCTTC. Amino acid sequence: CASSQTGDGYTF.

The chain is built from TRBV7-2 and TRBJ2-6; weak D call: TRBD1 (6 bases). V lost 7 bases to trimming and J lost 0 bases, with 16 bases between them. The CDR3 extends over 17 amino acids. Germline-derived CDR1 and CDR2 are SGHTA and FQGNSA. Here the CDR3 DNA reads TGTGCCAGCAACCCCGGGACACTAATCTCTGGGGCCAACGTCCTGACTTTC. Translated, it gives CASNPGTLISGANVLTF.

This chain joins TRBV7-9 and TRBJ2-5; 9 bases are a match to TRBD2. This CDR3 contains 16 residues. Germline V gene data show CDR1 as SEHNR and CDR2 as FQNEAQ (reference sequence). J was trimmed by 5 bases and V by 5 bases; bases with no gene match: 12. This chain's CDR3 is CASSPGLAQRAETQYF. The CDR3 coding sequence is TGTGCCAGCAGCCCGGGACTAGCACAAAGGGCGGAGACCCAGTACTTC.

The table lists this clone with a count of one. This chain links TRBV5-1 with TRBJ1-3, with 7 positions matching TRBD1. This CDR3 is built from 14 residues. Per germline, CDR1 SGHRS and CDR2 YFSETQ. After removal of 3 bases from V and 3 bases from J, the junction contained 3 bases not matched to a gene. CDR3 in DNA: TGCGCCAGCAGCTCCGGGACAGTTGGAAACACCATATATTTT. Translation: CASSSGTVGNTIYF.

The rearrangement links TRBV2 to TRBJ1-5; D not certain. Trimming cost V 6 bases and J 0 bases, with 9 bases left between them. CDR3 length: 14 residues. The germline gives CDR1 SNHLY, CDR2 FYNNEI. The CDR3 bases are TGTGCCAGCAGGGAAATCAATAGCAATCAGCCCCAGCATTTT. Translating gives CASREINSNQPQHF.

This sequence joins TRBV28 and TRBJ1-5; no reliable D call. Germline V gene sequence: CDR1 MDHEN, CDR2 SYDVKM. The CDR3 totals 14 residues. The V gene lost 2 bases and the J gene lost 7 bases, with 12 bases spanning the gap. The CDR3 coding sequence is TGTGCCAGCAGTTTAGTACCCGGTCTGCAGCCCCAGCATTTT. Translated: CASSLVPGLQPQHF.

This clone was detected only a few times. The chain uses TRBV10-3 and TRBJ1-6, with 9 bases aligning to TRBD1. This CDR3 contains 14 residues. V was pared by 6 bases and J by 5 bases, with 2 bases of the junction left unmatched. Germline V gene data show CDR1 as ENHRY and CDR2 as SYGVKD. DNA for the CDR3: TGTGCCATCAGGAGGGACAGGGATAATTCACCCCTCCACTTT. Residues: CAIRRDRDNSPLHF.

CDR3 sequence (DNA): TGTGCCAGCAGCGTCAGGGACAGGAGTAATTCACCCCTCCACTTT. This gives the protein CASSVRDRSNSPLHF. This rearrangement joins TRBV5-4 to TRBJ1-6; 8 bases line up with TRBD1. The germline V gene encodes CDR1 SGHNT and CDR2 YYREEE (reference sequence). V gave up 4 bases and J gave up 6 bases; unmatched junction bases: 6. The CDR3 sequence is 15 residues long.

V gene TRBV4-1 combines with J gene TRBJ1-3; D remains unclear. The CDR3 extends over 15 amino acids. V was shortened by 2 bases and J by 2 bases, with 10 bases between the two germline ends. Germline V gene data show CDR1 as MGHRA and CDR2 as YSYEKL. The DNA of the CDR3 is TGCGCCAGCAGCCAACAGCAGGTCCCTGGAAACACCATATATTTT. Residues: CASSQQQVPGNTIYF.

This chain links TRBV3-1 (or the pseudogene TRBV3-2) with TRBJ1-5; no definite D call. Between the trimmed V and J ends, which lost 0 bases and 4 bases, there was a span of 10 bases. The CDR3 loop spans 15 amino acids. The germline V gene encodes CDR1 LGHDT and CDR2 YNNKEL (reference sequence). DNA for the CDR3: TGTGCCAGCAGCCAAGATATGGCAGGTAATCAGCCCCAGCATTTT. It specifies CASSQDMAGNQPQHF.

A few counts support this clone. CDR3 in amino acids: CASRRTEGHEQYF. DNA for the CDR3: TGTGCCAGCAGAAGGACGGAGGGGCACGAGCAGTACTTC. The genes are TRBV6-5 and TRBJ2-7; D is perhaps TRBD2 (6 bases). The V and J ends lost 6 bases and 5 bases respectively, with 14 bases between them. This CDR3 is 13 amino acids long. Germline CDR1 is MNHEY and CDR2 is SVGAGI.